The entry that follows covers one T cell receptor beta chain sequence. Its cognate antigen is unknown. These data belong to a study of cytomegalovirus exposure and HLA in healthy donors. On the study more broadly: An earlier analysis found fewer than 140 million unique TCR beta sequences from around 180 million T cells. Whole-study findings and limits: Reports credit the classifier with highly specific, highly sensitive diagnosis of cytomegalovirus status. In presence/absence analyses, roughly uniform sequencing depth across donors was assumed. A missense DCLRE1C variant was associated with V- and J-gene trimming of TCR beta chains in a later analysis, and an independent cohort replicated the association.

This CDR3 comprises 13 residues. Germline CDR1 and CDR2: SQVTM and ANQGSEA. The V end was cut by 4 bases, the J end by 5 bases, with 12 bases between. PCR used 60 Vbeta primers and 13 Jbeta primers. Here immunoSEQ multiplex PCR was the method, and the copy in TCRdb shows in-frame clones only, minus some. The sample has about 140,000 clones. Sequencing was carried out using PBMCs. The clonotype originates from a woman in her late teens or twenties in good health and CMV-seronegative. The chain recombines TRBV29-1 with TRBJ1-5, with D maybe TRBD1 (6 bases). This chain's CDR3 is CSVAGTRDQPQHF. As DNA, the CDR3 is TGCAGCGTTGCCGGGACAAGGGATCAGCCCCAGCATTTT.